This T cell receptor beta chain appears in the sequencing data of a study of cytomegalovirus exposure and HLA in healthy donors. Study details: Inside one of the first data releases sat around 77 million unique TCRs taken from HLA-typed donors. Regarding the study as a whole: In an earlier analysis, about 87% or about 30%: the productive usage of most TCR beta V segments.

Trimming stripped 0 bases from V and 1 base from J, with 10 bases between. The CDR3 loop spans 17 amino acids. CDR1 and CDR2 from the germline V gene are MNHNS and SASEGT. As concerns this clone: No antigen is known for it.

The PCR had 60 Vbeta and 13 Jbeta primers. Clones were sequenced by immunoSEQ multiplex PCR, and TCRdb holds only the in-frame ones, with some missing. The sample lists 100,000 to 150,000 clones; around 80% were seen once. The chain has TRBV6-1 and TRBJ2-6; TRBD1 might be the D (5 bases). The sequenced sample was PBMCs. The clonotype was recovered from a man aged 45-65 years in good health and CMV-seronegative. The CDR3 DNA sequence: TGTGCCAGCAGTGAAGCGTCGACAGTATCTGGGGCCAACGTCCTGACTTTC. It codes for CASSEASTVSGANVLTF.